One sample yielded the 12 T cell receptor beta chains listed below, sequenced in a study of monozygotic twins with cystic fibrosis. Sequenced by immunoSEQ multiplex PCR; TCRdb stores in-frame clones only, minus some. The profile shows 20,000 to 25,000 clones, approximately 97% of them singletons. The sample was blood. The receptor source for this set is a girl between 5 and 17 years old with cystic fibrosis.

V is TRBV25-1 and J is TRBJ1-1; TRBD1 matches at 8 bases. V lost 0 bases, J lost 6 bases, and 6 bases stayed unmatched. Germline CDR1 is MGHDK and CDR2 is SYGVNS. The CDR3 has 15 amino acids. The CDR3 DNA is TGTGCCAGCAGTGAATACCGGACAGGGTACCCTGAAGCTTTCTTT. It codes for CASSEYRTGYPEAFF.

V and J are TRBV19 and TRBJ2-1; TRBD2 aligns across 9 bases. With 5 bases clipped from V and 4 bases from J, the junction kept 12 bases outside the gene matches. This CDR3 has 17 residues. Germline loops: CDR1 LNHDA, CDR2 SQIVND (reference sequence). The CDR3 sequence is CASSLPRREGGYNEQFF. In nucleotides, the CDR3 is TGTGCCAGTAGTCTCCCGAGGCGGGAGGGAGGATACAATGAGCAGTTCTTC.

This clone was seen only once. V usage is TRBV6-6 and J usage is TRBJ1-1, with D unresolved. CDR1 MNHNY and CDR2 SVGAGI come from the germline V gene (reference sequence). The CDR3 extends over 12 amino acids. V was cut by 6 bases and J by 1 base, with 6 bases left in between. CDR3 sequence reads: CASSLENTEAFF. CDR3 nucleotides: TGTGCCAGCAGCCTAGAGAACACTGAAGCTTTCTTT.

The CDR3 sequence: CASSWGTVPTNEKLFF. The CDR3 nucleotides read TGTGCCAGCAGCTGGGGGACAGTTCCAACTAATGAAAAACTGTTTTTT. The chain uses TRBV5-6 and TRBJ1-4, with 7 bases matching TRBD1. V trimming: 3 bases; J trimming: 0 bases; junction bases outside the gene matches: 5. Looked up from germline, CDR1 is SGHDT and CDR2 is YYEEEE. CDR3 length: 16 residues.

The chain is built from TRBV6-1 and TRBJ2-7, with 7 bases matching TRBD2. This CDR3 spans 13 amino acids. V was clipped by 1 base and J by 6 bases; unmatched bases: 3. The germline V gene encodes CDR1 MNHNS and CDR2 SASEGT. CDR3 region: CASSEGGLSEQYV. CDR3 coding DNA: TGTGCCAGCAGTGAAGGGGGACTATCCGAGCAGTACGTC.

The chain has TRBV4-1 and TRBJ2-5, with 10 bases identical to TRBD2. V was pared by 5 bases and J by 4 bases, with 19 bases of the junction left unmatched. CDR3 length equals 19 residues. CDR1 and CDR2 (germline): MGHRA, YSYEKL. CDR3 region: CASSTSGRLAGVGGETQYF. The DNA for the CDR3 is TGCGCCAGCAGCACCTCGGGGCGTCTAGCGGGAGTAGGGGGAGAGACCCAGTACTTC.

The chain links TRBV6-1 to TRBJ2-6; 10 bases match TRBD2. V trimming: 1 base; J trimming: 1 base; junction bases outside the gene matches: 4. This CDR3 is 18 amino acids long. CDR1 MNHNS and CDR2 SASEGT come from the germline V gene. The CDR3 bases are TGTGCCAGCAGTGAAGTATGGACTAGCGGTTCTGGGGCCAACGTCCTGACTTTC. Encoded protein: CASSEVWTSGSGANVLTF.

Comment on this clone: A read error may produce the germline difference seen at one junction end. The CDR3 DNA follows: TGTGCCAGCAGCCTAGCGGAAGGGTATTATGGCTACACCTTC. Protein: CASSLAEGYYGYTF. The chain uses TRBV7-9 and TRBJ1-2; D ambiguous. This CDR3 has 14 residues. From germline, CDR1 is SEHNR and CDR2 FQNEAQ (reference sequence).

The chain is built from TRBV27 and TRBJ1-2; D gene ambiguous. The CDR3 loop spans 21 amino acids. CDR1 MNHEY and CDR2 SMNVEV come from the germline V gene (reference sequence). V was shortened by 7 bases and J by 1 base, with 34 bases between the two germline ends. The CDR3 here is CASTDGESAPEFLSFNYGYTF. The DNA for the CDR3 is TGTGCCAGCACGGATGGGGAATCCGCTCCGGAATTCCTCTCTTTTAACTATGGCTACACCTTC.

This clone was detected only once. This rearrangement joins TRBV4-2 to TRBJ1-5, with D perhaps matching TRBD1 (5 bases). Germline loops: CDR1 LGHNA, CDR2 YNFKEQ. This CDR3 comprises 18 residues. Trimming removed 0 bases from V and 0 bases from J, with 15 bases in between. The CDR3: CASSQEIPGSYSNQPQHF. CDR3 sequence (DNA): TGTGCCAGCAGCCAAGAGATACCAGGGAGTTATAGCAATCAGCCCCAGCATTTT.

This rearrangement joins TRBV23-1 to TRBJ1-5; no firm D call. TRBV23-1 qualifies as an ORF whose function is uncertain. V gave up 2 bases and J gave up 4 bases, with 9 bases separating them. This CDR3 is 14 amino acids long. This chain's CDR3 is CASSQPDQNQPQHF. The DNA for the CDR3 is TGCGCCAGCAGTCAACCGGATCAAAATCAGCCCCAGCATTTT.

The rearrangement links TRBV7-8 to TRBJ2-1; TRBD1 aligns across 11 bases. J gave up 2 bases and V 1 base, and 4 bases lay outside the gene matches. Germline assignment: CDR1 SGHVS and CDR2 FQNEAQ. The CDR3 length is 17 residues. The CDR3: CASSLVRGQGAYNEQFF. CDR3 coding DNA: TGTGCCAGCAGCTTAGTTAGGGGACAGGGGGCCTACAATGAGCAGTTCTTC.